Each of the 31 T cell receptor beta chains below was sequenced from the same sample in a study of T cell clonality in common variable immunodeficiency. TCRdb's copy holds only in-frame clones and misses some; the assay was immunoSEQ multiplex PCR. Sampling found about 42,000 clones, none seen once. The sequenced sample was peripheral blood mononuclear cells. The receptors come from a person aged 18 to 70 in good health.

This clone was seen repeatedly, ten times or more. With the read ending 3 residues before the CDR3 end, the germline J gene is used to fill in that end. The V gene is TRBV5-6, the J gene TRBJ2-2; the D call may be TRBD1 or TRBD2 (5 bases each). This CDR3 is built from 14 residues. Germline values: CDR1 SGHDT, CDR2 YYEEEE. CDR3 bases read: TGTGCCAGCAGCTTGGGCCCGAGGGGTGAAAAG. Translating it yields CASSLGPRGEK. The full CDR3 is CASSLGPRGEKLFF.

This clone showed up many times. The sequenced fragment ends 3 residues before the CDR3 boundary, so the rest is inferred from the germline J gene. The chain uses TRBV20-1 and TRBJ1-2, with a possible D match to TRBD1 (6 bases). Germline-derived CDR1 and CDR2 are DFQATT and SNEGSKA (reference sequence). The ends were cut back, 0 bases at V and 5 bases at J, with 13 bases in the middle. The CDR3 has 14 amino acids. The CDR3 here is CSARDLWQGYGYTF. The DNA read from the CDR3 is TGCAGTGCTAGAGATCTGTGGCAGGGGTATGGC.

At least ten counts were recorded for this clone. The CDR3 extends 3 residues past the end of the read, so its final part is completed from the germline J gene. The genes are TRBV2 and TRBJ1-1; the D is unclear. The germline CDR1 and CDR2 sequences are SNHLY and FYNNEI. This CDR3 has 13 amino acids. V lost 1 base, J lost 4 bases, and 7 bases lay in between. CDR3 DNA (partial): TGTGCCAGCAGTGAAGGCGCGCGCACTGAA. It codes for CASSEGARTE. The CDR3 in its entirety is CASSEGARTEAFF.

This clone was detected ten times or more. The read stops 3 residues short of the end of the CDR3; the missing end is completed from the germline J gene. This chain uses TRBV7-2 with TRBJ2-1, with a possible D match to TRBD2 (6 bases). CDR1 SGHTA and CDR2 FQGNSA come from the germline V gene. The V and J ends lost 5 bases and 9 bases respectively, with 11 bases between them. The length of the CDR3 is 12 residues. The covered CDR3 bases are TGTGCCAGCAGCCTCCAGGGAGGTGAG. Its translation is CASSLQGGE. The entire CDR3 reads CASSLQGGEQFF.

This clone has ten or more counts. The read is 3 residues too short to cover the CDR3 end, so that end is filled in from the germline J gene. The same CDR3 is also encoded by other DNA sequences in this sample. The rearrangement links TRBV7-9 to TRBJ1-2; 7 positions agree with TRBD1. After removal of 3 bases from V and 1 base from J, the junction contained 5 bases not matched to a gene. The CDR3 loop spans 15 amino acids. Per the germline V gene, CDR1 is SEHNR and CDR2 is FQNEAQ (reference sequence). CDR3 sequence: CASSFTGELNYGYTF. The covered CDR3 bases are TGTGCCAGCAGCTTTACAGGGGAACTTAACTATGGC.

This clone was seen a few times. The CDR3 end is not reached by the read, which stops 3 residues before it; the germline J gene fills it in. The V gene is TRBV7-2, the J gene TRBJ1-1, with TRBD1 matching 7 bases. Germline CDR1 reads SGHTA; CDR2 reads FQGNSA. This CDR3 is 14 amino acids long. V gave up 5 bases and J gave up 7 bases; unmatched junction bases: 10. The part of the CDR3 DNA that was read is TGTGCCAGCAGCCCAGCGAACAGGGGTGATGAA. This sequence encodes CASSPANRGDE. The complete CDR3 reads CASSPANRGDEAFF.

This clone was counted many times. Read data end 3 residues before the CDR3 end; the end is taken from the germline J gene. The chain recombines TRBV19 with TRBJ1-1, with TRBD1 identical over 7 bases. The CDR3 has 13 amino acids. In germline, CDR1 is LNHDA, CDR2 SQIVND (reference sequence). V was clipped by 5 bases and J by 7 bases; unmatched bases: 7. The CDR3: CASSVTGTNEAFF. Partial CDR3 DNA: TGTGCCAGTAGTGTGACAGGGACCAATGAA.

The table lists this clone with many counts. The missing CDR3 end, 3 residues past where the read stops, is filled in from the germline J gene. The V gene is TRBV19, the J gene TRBJ1-2; 8 bases line up with TRBD1. In germline, CDR1 is LNHDA, CDR2 SQIVND (reference sequence). This CDR3 spans 14 amino acids. CDR3 DNA (partial): TGTGCCAGTAGTGCCGGACAGGGAGGAGAGGGC. It translates to CASSAGQGGEG. The whole CDR3 protein is CASSAGQGGEGYTF. Combining the CDR3 with reference TRBV19 and TRBJ1-2 gives the whole variable domain DGGITQSPKYLFRKEGQNVTLSCEQNLNHDAMYWYRQDPGQGLRLIYYSQIVNDFQKGDIAEGYSVSREKKESFPLTVTSAQKNPTAFYLCASSAGQGGEGYTFGSGTRLTVV.

This clone occurred many times. The CDR3 goes on 3 residues after the read ends, and that part is filled in from the germline J gene. V is TRBV12-3 or TRBV12-4 and J is TRBJ1-1, with D perhaps TRBD1 (6 bases). V gave up 2 bases and J gave up 4 bases, with 8 bases separating them. The CDR3 is 13 amino acids. The CDR3 DNA, read in part, is TGTGCCAGCAGTTTAAGAGGGGGCACTGAA. It is translated as CASSLRGGTE. The CDR3 as a whole reads CASSLRGGTEAFF.

This clone has ten or more counts. The CDR3 extends 3 residues past the end of the read, so its final part is completed from the germline J gene. This same CDR3 is encoded by further DNA sequences in the sample. The chain joins TRBV30 to TRBJ2-3; 9 bases match TRBD2. Per the germline V gene, CDR1 is GTSNPN and CDR2 is SVGIG (reference sequence). V lost 2 bases and J lost 1; bases outside the gene matches: 4. The CDR3 loop spans 15 amino acids. CDR3 DNA, as far as it was read: TGTGCCTGGAGTTCCCAGCGGGGGGGCACAGATACG. Translated, it gives CAWSSQRGGTDT. From start to end, the CDR3 is CAWSSQRGGTDTQYF.

The sample holds many counts of this clone. The read comes to an end 3 residues before the CDR3 does, leaving the germline J gene to fill in the end. J is TRBJ2-7 and V is TRBV6-2 or TRBV6-3, with 7 nucleotides matching TRBD1. Germline V gene sequence: CDR1 MNHEY, CDR2 SVGEGT. J was trimmed by 0 bases and V by 6 bases; bases with no gene match: 5. The CDR3 has 14 amino acids. This chain's CDR3 is CASRGTASSYEQYF. The sequenced CDR3 bases are TGTGCCAGCAGGGGGACAGCGAGCTCCTACGAG.

This clone occurred a few times. With the read ending 3 residues before the CDR3 end, the germline J gene is used to fill in that end. This chain joins TRBV11-2 and TRBJ1-1; the D gene is possibly TRBD1 (6 bases). CDR1 and CDR2 from the germline V gene are SGHAT and FQNNGV. This CDR3 comprises 15 residues. V lost 4 bases and J lost 1, with 13 bases in between. CDR3 DNA, as far as it was read: TGTGCCAGCAGCTCGGCGGGACACTCGAACACTGAA. Protein: CASSSAGHSNTE. The whole CDR3 sequence reads CASSSAGHSNTEAFF.

This clone was found many times. The observed sequence ends 3 residues before the CDR3 terminus, with the missing tail filled in from the germline J gene. The chain recombines TRBV20-1 with TRBJ2-5, with 7 bases identical to TRBD1. Germline CDR1 and CDR2: DFQATT and SNEGSKA (reference sequence). The CDR3 consists of 13 residues. V lost 6 bases, J lost 5 bases, and 9 bases stayed unmatched. Partial CDR3 DNA: TGCAGTGCCGACAGACAGGGCGGGGAGACC. Protein sequence: CSADRQGGET. From start to end, the CDR3 is CSADRQGGETQYF.

This clone came up a few times. A read error may produce the germline difference seen at one junction end. The read stops 3 residues short of the end of the CDR3; the missing end is completed from the germline J gene. V gene TRBV5-1 combines with J gene TRBJ2-1; 8 nucleotides line up with TRBD2. The CDR3 totals 17 residues. Germline CDR1 reads SGHRS; CDR2 reads YFSETQ. The CDR3 loop is CANSPGGLAVTYNEQFF. CDR3 DNA, as far as it was read: TGCGCCAACAGCCCGGGAGGGCTAGCGGTAACCTACAATGAG.

As for this clone: Read data end 3 residues before the CDR3 end; the end is taken from the germline J gene. The chain combines TRBV14 with TRBJ2-7; 7 nucleotides align to TRBD1. The J segment lost 3 bases and the V segment lost 1 base, leaving 6 bases of the junction unmatched. The CDR3 covers 15 residues. The germline V gene encodes CDR1 SGHDN and CDR2 FVKESK. The sequenced CDR3 bases are TGTGCCAGCAGCCAAGCCGGGGCAGGGGGCTACGAG. Encoded protein: CASSQAGAGGYE. The complete CDR3 sequence is CASSQAGAGGYEQYF. Complete variable domain (other parts from reference TRBV14 and TRBJ2-7): EAGVTQFPSHSVIEKGQTVTLRCDPISGHDNLYWYRRVMGKEIKFLLHFVKESKQDESGMPNNRFLAERTGGTYSTLKVQPAELEDSGVYFCASSQAGAGGYEQYFGPGTRLTVT.

Many counts were recorded for this clone. The read halts 3 residues ahead of the CDR3 end, with the missing end drawn from the germline J gene. The chain carries TRBV5-1 and TRBJ1-4; 7 nucleotides match TRBD1. V gave up 2 bases and J gave up 6 bases; unmatched junction bases: 4. This CDR3 is 14 amino acids long. Germline V gene data show CDR1 as SGHRS and CDR2 as YFSETQ. The CDR3 spells CASSFSGGDEKLFF. The covered CDR3 bases are TGCGCCAGCAGCTTCTCAGGGGGAGATGAAAAA.

In its sample, this clone was seen many times. The read is 3 residues too short to cover the CDR3 end, so that end is filled in from the germline J gene. The chain is built from TRBV7-9 and TRBJ2-7; tentatively, D is TRBD2 (6 bases). This CDR3 is built from 13 residues. Germline V CDR1 and CDR2: SEHNR, FQNEAQ (reference sequence). Trimming stripped 8 bases from V and 0 bases from J, with 11 bases between. The covered CDR3 bases are TGTGCCAGCGTCGCGGGGAGCTCCTACGAG. Translating it yields CASVAGSSYE. The complete CDR3 protein is CASVAGSSYEQYF.

This clone was recorded a few times. Read sequence stops 3 residues before the CDR3 end, and the germline J gene provides the missing end. The genes are TRBV7-2 and TRBJ2-7; a weak D match, TRBD1 (6 bases). The V end was cut by 5 bases, the J end by 3 bases, with 17 bases between. This CDR3 has 15 amino acids. Germline V gives CDR1 SGHTA, CDR2 FQGNSA. The CDR3 DNA, read in part, is TGTGCCAGCAGCCGAGGGACAAACCCCGACTACGAG. Its protein product is CASSRGTNPDYE. The whole CDR3 sequence reads CASSRGTNPDYEQYF.

In regard to this clone: The CDR3 end falls 3 residues outside the read, so it is completed with the germline J gene. The genes are TRBV10-3 and TRBJ1-6; D might be TRBD1 (5 bases). Germline V gives CDR1 ENHRY, CDR2 SYGVKD. V lost 3 bases and J lost 10, with 10 bases in between. CDR3 length equals 13 residues. The CDR3 loop reads CAISEGVGSPLHF. CDR3 DNA (partial): TGTGCCATCAGTGAAGGGGTAGGATCACCC.

There are many counts of this clone. Read data end 3 residues before the CDR3 end; the end is taken from the germline J gene. V is TRBV14 and J is TRBJ2-5, with 9 bases identical to TRBD2. Per germline, CDR1 SGHDN and CDR2 FVKESK. This CDR3 region has 15 residues. V lost 4 bases and J lost 3; bases outside the gene matches: 6. CDR3 bases read: TGTGCCAGCAGCCTTCGGACTAGCGTCAAAGAGACC. It specifies CASSLRTSVKET. The whole CDR3 is CASSLRTSVKETQYF. The full variable domain, in which reference TRBV14 and TRBJ2-5 provide the parts outside the CDR3, is EAGVTQFPSHSVIEKGQTVTLRCDPISGHDNLYWYRRVMGKEIKFLLHFVKESKQDESGMPNNRFLAERTGGTYSTLKVQPAELEDSGVYFCASSLRTSVKETQYFGPGTRLLVL.

This clone was observed many times. The sequenced fragment ends 3 residues before the CDR3 boundary, so the rest is inferred from the germline J gene. The chain joins TRBV5-1 to TRBJ2-2; TRBD1 matches at 8 bases. The CDR3 loop spans 15 amino acids. V shed 4 bases, J shed 7 bases, and the junction held 9 bases outside the gene matches. Germline-derived CDR1 and CDR2 are SGHRS and YFSETQ. Partial CDR3 DNA: TGCGCCAGCAGCGCGACAGGGGCGGATTTCGGGGAG. It translates to CASSATGADFGE. Given in full, the CDR3 is CASSATGADFGELFF.

This clone was counted many times. This CDR3 reads CASSQVEVAGGGNTIYF. The CDR3 bases that were read are TGCGCCAGCAGCCAAGTTGAAGTGGCGGGTGGTGGAAACACC. The chain combines TRBV4-1 with TRBJ1-3; D uncertain. The CDR3 end falls 3 residues outside the read, so it is completed with the germline J gene. CDR1 is MGHRA, CDR2 YSYEKL, per germline. Between the trimmed V and J ends, which lost 1 base and 3 bases, there was a span of 16 bases. The CDR3 spans 17 residues.

This clone appeared many times. The read falls 3 residues short of the CDR3 end, and the missing part is taken from the germline J gene. The V call is TRBV29-1, the J call TRBJ1-1, with TRBD1 identical over 10 bases. Germline V CDR1 and CDR2: SQVTM, ANQGSEA. With V trimmed by 2 bases and J by 6 bases, 9 bases remained unmatched. The CDR3 totals 15 residues. This chain's CDR3 is CSVEPTGQGFPEAFF. The sequenced part of the CDR3 DNA is TGCAGCGTTGAACCCACGGGACAGGGGTTTCCTGAA.

This clone was detected many times. Read coverage stops 3 residues before the CDR3 terminus; the germline J gene supplies the remainder. The identical CDR3 is also encoded by other nucleotide sequences in the sample. The chain has TRBV6-2 or TRBV6-3 and TRBJ2-1, with 16 bases aligning to TRBD2. CDR1 and CDR2 from the germline V gene are MNHEY and SVGEGT. This CDR3 region has 17 residues. V lost 1 base to trimming and J lost 6 bases; unmatched junction nucleotides: 3. The CDR3 bases that were read are TGTGCCAGCAGTTACTTGGGACTAGCGGGGGGGCTCAATGAG. Its translation is CASSYLGLAGGLNE. The whole CDR3 protein is CASSYLGLAGGLNEQFF.

Ten or more counts support this clone. The read ends 3 residues shy of where the CDR3 ends; the end is completed using the germline J gene. J is TRBJ2-5 and V is TRBV20-1; 14 bases are a match to TRBD2. Germline-derived CDR1 and CDR2 are DFQATT and SNEGSKA (reference sequence). The CDR3 loop spans 15 amino acids. V lost 5 bases, J lost 5 bases, and 7 bases stayed unmatched. Partial CDR3 DNA: TGCAGTGCTCCGGTCGGGACTAGCGGGAGCGAGACC. Its protein product is CSAPVGTSGSET. The entire CDR3 protein is CSAPVGTSGSETQYF.

This clone showed up many times. The CDR3 DNA, read in part, is TGTGCCAGTAGTGCCCGGACAGGAAATACTAACTATGGC. Encoded protein: CASSARTGNTNYG. The whole CDR3 is CASSARTGNTNYGYTF. The rearrangement uses TRBV19 and TRBJ1-2, with 7 bases fitting TRBD1. Read coverage stops 3 residues before the CDR3 terminus; the germline J gene supplies the remainder. CDR1 and CDR2 from the germline V gene are LNHDA and SQIVND (reference sequence). This CDR3 contains 16 residues. Germline trimming cut 5 bases from V and 0 bases from J; bases unmatched to any gene: 9.

The table lists this clone with many counts. Coverage ceases 3 residues before the CDR3 finishes, and the germline J gene fills in the end. The V and J genes are TRBV7-2 and TRBJ1-6; 7 bases align to TRBD1. There are 15 residues in the CDR3. Trimming at V came to 5 bases and at J to 7 bases, leaving 8 bases not matched to a gene. Germline loops: CDR1 SGHTA, CDR2 FQGNSA. The DNA read from the CDR3 is TGTGCCAGCAGCCCAGACAGGGTGCCCAATTCACCC. It yields the protein CASSPDRVPNSP. The full CDR3 is CASSPDRVPNSPLHF.

This clone has ten or more counts. The CDR3 end lies 3 residues beyond the end of the read and is filled in from the germline J gene. The V gene is TRBV19, the J gene TRBJ1-6; no clear D. The CDR3 length is 14 residues. Germline values: CDR1 LNHDA, CDR2 SQIVND (reference sequence). Trimming shortened V by 8 bases and J by 7 bases, and 15 bases separated the two germline ends. Here the CDR3 reads CASGHSGGNSPLHF. The part of the CDR3 DNA that was read is TGTGCCAGTGGGCACTCCGGAGGGAATTCACCC.

This clone was observed at least ten times. Read sequence stops 3 residues before the CDR3 end, and the germline J gene provides the missing end. The chain has TRBV20-1 and TRBJ2-7, with 7 bases matching TRBD1. Germline V gene data show CDR1 as DFQATT and CDR2 as SNEGSKA (reference sequence). The CDR3 has 12 residues. V was clipped by 6 bases and J by 4 bases; unmatched bases: 6. The CDR3 loop is CSANRGDYEQYF. CDR3 DNA, as far as it was read: TGCAGTGCAAACAGGGGAGATTACGAG.

This clone was recorded at least ten times. The read ends 3 residues early relative to the CDR3; the germline J gene fills the gap. This chain joins TRBV7-3 and TRBJ2-1; TRBD2 might be the D (6 bases). The CDR3 is made up of 14 amino acids. Germline V gene data show CDR1 as SGHTA and CDR2 as FQGTGA. V was clipped by 6 bases and J by 1 base, with 10 bases between them. The CDR3 loop is CASRLAVSYNEQFF. Incomplete CDR3 DNA: TGTGCCAGCAGGTTAGCGGTGTCCTACAATGAG.

Ten or more counts support this clone. With the read ending 3 residues before the CDR3 end, the germline J gene is used to fill in that end. V gene TRBV2 combines with J gene TRBJ1-1, with a weak D call TRBD1 (5 bases). The V end was cut by 6 bases, the J end by 4 bases, with 12 bases between. The germline CDR1 and CDR2 sequences are SNHLY and FYNNEI. The CDR3 has 13 residues. Here the CDR3 reads CASRVNGATEAFF. The covered CDR3 bases are TGTGCCAGCAGGGTTAATGGGGCCACTGAA.